Listed below are T cell receptor beta chains from one sample, sequenced in a study of CD8+ T cells in alopecia areata. Sequenced by immunoSEQ multiplex PCR; TCRdb stores in-frame clones only, minus some. Of 90,000 to 130,000 clones in the sample, 59% were seen once. The material sequenced was CD8+ T cells sorted from blood. These receptor sequences come from a human donor in good health. Each CDR3 is given with its conserved first and last residue. The order of the fields is V gene, J gene, CDR3 protein.

>TRBV5-6|TRBJ2-1
CASSLYSATFF
>TRBV27|TRBJ1-6
CASSSPPSSPLHF
>TRBV2|TRBJ2-5
CASSRRTSPETQYF
>TRBV7-8|TRBJ1-6
CASSLAPMGSGLFFSPLHF
>TRBV10-2|TRBJ2-7
CASSVGLAGGSSYEQYF
>TRBV4-1|TRBJ1-2
CASSQVENLYGYTF
>TRBV7-8|TRBJ2-5
CASSPHRGQETQYF
>TRBV5-1|TRBJ2-3
CASSQDPWRYTDTQYF
>TRBV4-1|TRBJ1-1
CASSQTGNTEAFF
>TRBV7-2|TRBJ1-1
CASSLTGAQAFF
>TRBV6-5|TRBJ2-5
CASSYREAETQYF
>TRBV4-3|TRBJ1-1
CASSQGATEAFF
>TRBV4-2|TRBJ2-5
CASSQLGLAGEETQYF
>TRBV27|TRBJ1-2
CASSHYANYGYTF
>TRBV7-8|TRBJ1-5
CASSLDRRGIYSNQPQHF
>TRBV28|.
CASSLLDLQTQYF
>TRBV10-3|TRBJ2-3
CAISETSGDTDTQYF
>TRBV6-1|TRBJ1-5
CASTLFPGQDQPQHF
>TRBV28|TRBJ1-1
CASRTAGELEAFF
>TRBV19|TRBJ1-2
CASSLGPNYGYTF
>TRBV19|TRBJ1-1
CASSIFSEGNTEAFF
>TRBV9|TRBJ2-7
CASSVEGNDNEQYF
>TRBV14|TRBJ2-2
CASSQDIPIGPTGELFF
>TRBV10-3|TRBJ2-7
CAISGGYEQYF
>TRBV30|TRBJ1-5
CAWSEGSNQPQHF
>TRBV28|TRBJ1-5
CASSSYSNQPQHF
>TRBV25-1|TRBJ2-1
CASSTVAGESYNEQFF
>TRBV25-1|TRBJ2-7
CASNGQGTIFYEQYF
>TRBV9|TRBJ2-5
CASSVGIKMGFGETQYF
>TRBV7-9|TRBJ1-2
CASSYETGSSYGYTF
>TRBV27|TRBJ2-1
CASLPGTSGYNEQFF
>TRBV2|TRBJ1-2
CASITVTFYGYTF
>TRBV29-1|TRBJ1-1
CSVDRGRDHTEAFF
>TRBV15|TRBJ1-6
CATSRDYTGSSYNSPLHF
>TRBV10-3|TRBJ2-1
CAISEAMVEQFF
>TRBV15|TRBJ1-2
CATSRETGYYGYTF
>TRBV29-1|TRBJ1-1
CSVRDRGRRTEAFF
>TRBV9|TRBJ2-3
CASSVLAGVTDTQYF
>TRBV9|TRBJ2-3
CASTPRPSTDTQYF
>TRBV29-1|TRBJ2-7
CSVLVAYEQYF
>TRBV7-8|TRBJ2-3
CASSFEPADTQYF
>TRBV15|TRBJ2-1
CATSGVTHPNEQFF